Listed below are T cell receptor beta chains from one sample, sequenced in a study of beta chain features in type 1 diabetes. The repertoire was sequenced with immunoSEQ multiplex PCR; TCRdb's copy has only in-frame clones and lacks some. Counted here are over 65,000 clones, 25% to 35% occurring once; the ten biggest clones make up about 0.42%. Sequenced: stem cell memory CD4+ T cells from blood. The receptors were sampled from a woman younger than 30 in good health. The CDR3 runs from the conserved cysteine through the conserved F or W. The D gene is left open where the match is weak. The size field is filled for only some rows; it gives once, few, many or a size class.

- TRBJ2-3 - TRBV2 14 TGTGCCAGCAGGAAGGAAGGAGGGACAGATACGCAGTATTTT CASRKEGGTDTQYF
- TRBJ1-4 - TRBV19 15 TGTGCCAGTAGACCGCCCCAGGGTGCGAATGAAAAACTGTTTTTT CASRPPQGANEKLFF
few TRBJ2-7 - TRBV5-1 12 TGCGCCAGCAGCTCACAGGGTAACGAGCAGTACTTC CASSSQGNEQYF
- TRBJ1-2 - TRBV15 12 TGTGCCACCAGCAAATCGACGAGGGAGCTCACCTTC CATSKSTRELTF
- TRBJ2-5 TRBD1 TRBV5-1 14 TGCGCCAGCAGCTTCGGGACAGGGGAAGAGACCCAGTACTTC CASSFGTGEETQYF
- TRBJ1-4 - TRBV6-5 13 TGTGCCAGCTCTAGGACAGTCAATGAAAAACTGTTTTTT CASSRTVNEKLFF
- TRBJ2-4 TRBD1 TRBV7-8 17 TGTGCCAGCAGCTTATTGAGACAGGGGGCAACCAAAAACATTCAGTACTTC CASSLLRQGATKNIQYF
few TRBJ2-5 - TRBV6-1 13 TGTGCCAGCGGGGAGTCGTACCAAGAGACCCAGTACTTC CASGESYQETQYF
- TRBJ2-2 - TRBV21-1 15 TGTGCCAGCAGAAGAGAGACAGGGAGGACCGGGGAGCTGTTTTTT CASRRETGRTGELFF
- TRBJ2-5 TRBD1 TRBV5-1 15 TGCGCCAGCAGCTTGGGCGACAGGGGGCAGAAGACCCAGTACTTC CASSLGDRGQKTQYF
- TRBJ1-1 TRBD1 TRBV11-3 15 TGTGCCAGCAGCTCGAGGACAGGGTGGGAAACTGAAGCTTTCTTT CASSSRTGWETEAFF
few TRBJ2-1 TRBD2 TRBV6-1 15 TGTGCCAGCAGTAAGAGCGGGGGAACCTACAATGAGCAGTTCTTC CASSKSGGTYNEQFF
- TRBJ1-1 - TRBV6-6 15 TGTGCCAGCAGTTACACGGGCAGGGGAAACACTGAAGCTTTCTTT CASSYTGRGNTEAFF
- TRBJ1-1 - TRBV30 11 TGTGCCTGGGGTACAGAGCCTGGGGCTTTCTTT CAWGTEPGAFF
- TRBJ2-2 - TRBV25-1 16 TGTGCCAGCAGTGATCGACAGGCTAGTTGGACCGGGGAGCTGTTTTTT CASSDRQASWTGELFF